This T cell receptor (beta chain) was found in a study of blood T cells in healthy people across ages. Study-wide results and limits: Roughly linear declines in TCR beta diversity per million T cells occurred with age.

Details on this clonotype: The antigen remains undetermined.

The total RNA that was extracted per sample amounted to at least 5 micrograms. A second PCR, run for roughly 7 to 11 cycles, used a sample-barcoded 5' primer plus a J-beta primer mix. MiXCR, applied by TCRdb to the 5' RACE reads, yields one record per CDR3 protein. The data show around 1,600,000 distinct CDR3 sequences, 40% to 45% seen once. The length of the CDR3 is 15 residues. The sequencing input was blood. This chain connects TRBV21-1 to TRBJ2-1; TRBD2, the table's D call, was not compared with the DNA. TRBV21-1 corresponds to a pseudogene. This sequence originates from a woman aged 18-30 years in good health. The CDR3 DNA sequence: TGTGCCAGCAGCTTACGCCAGGAGGGTTACAATGAGCAGTTCTTC. Amino acid sequence: CASSLRQEGYNEQFF.